This T cell receptor (beta chain) was recovered during a study of T cells in Graves' hyperthyroidism and ophthalmopathy. The overall study: Blood was drawn when the patient was first diagnosed and still untreated.

Among the patients, aged 18 to 65, hyperthyroidism was newly diagnosed and had lasted under 2 months. This clonotype was detected a few times. Its specificity is not known. What was amplified from RNA transcripts were TCR beta CDR3 regions. The HTBI primer set was used in a first-round RT-PCR of the TCR CDR3. TCRdb fed the multiplex PCR reads into MiXCR, producing one record per CDR3 protein. Of around 500,000 distinct CDR3 sequences in the sample, approximately 15% were seen once. CDR1 is DFQATT, CDR2 SNEGSKA, per germline (reference sequence). The CDR3 is made up of 14 amino acids. V was clipped by 6 bases and J by 6 bases; unmatched bases: 12. Study-wide points: Blood shared most expanded thyroid clonotypes above 0.001.

The genes are TRBV20-1 and TRBJ2-3; TRBD2 matches 7 bases. The sample comprised blood. The sequence derives from a woman aged 18-35 years with Graves' hyperthyroidism. The CDR3 DNA is TGCAGTGCCACCCGGCGGGAGTCAGGGGATACGCAGTATTTT. This sequence encodes CSATRRESGDTQYF.